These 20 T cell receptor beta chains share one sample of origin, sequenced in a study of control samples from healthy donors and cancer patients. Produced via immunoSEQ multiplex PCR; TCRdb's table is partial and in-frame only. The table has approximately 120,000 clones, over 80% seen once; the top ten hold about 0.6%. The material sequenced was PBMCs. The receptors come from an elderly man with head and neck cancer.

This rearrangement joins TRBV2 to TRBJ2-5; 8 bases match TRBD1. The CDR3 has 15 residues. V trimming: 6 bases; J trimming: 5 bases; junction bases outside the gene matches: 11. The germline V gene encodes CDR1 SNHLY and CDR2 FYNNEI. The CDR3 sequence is CASREDRARVETQYF. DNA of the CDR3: TGTGCCAGCAGGGAGGACAGGGCTAGGGTGGAGACCCAGTACTTC.

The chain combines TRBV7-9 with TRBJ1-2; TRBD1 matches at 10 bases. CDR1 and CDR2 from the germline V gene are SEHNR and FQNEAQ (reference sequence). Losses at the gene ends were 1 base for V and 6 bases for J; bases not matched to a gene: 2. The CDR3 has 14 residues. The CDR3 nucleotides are TGTGCCAGCAGCTTAGGACAGGGGGCTGATGGCTACACCTTC. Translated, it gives CASSLGQGADGYTF.

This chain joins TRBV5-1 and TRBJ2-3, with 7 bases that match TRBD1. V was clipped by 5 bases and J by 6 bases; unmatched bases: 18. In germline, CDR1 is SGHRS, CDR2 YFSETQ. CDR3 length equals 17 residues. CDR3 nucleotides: TGCGCCAGCAGACCCCCCCTCAGGACAGGTAACGGGGATACGCAGTATTTT. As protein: CASRPPLRTGNGDTQYF.

CDR3 DNA: TGTGCCAGCAGCTTAGATCTCCGAGCCTACGAGCAGTACTTC. As protein: CASSLDLRAYEQYF. The rearrangement joins TRBV11-2 to TRBJ2-7, with D uncertain. Looked up from germline, CDR1 is SGHAT and CDR2 is FQNNGV. V lost 0 bases and J lost 2, with 8 bases in between. The CDR3 contains 14 residues.

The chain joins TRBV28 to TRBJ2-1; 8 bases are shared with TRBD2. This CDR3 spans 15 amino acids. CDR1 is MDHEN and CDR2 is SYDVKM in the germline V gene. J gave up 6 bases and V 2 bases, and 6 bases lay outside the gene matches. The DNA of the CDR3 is TGTGCCAGCAGTTTAGTTAGCGGGGTTTCCAATGAGCAGTTCTTC. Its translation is CASSLVSGVSNEQFF.

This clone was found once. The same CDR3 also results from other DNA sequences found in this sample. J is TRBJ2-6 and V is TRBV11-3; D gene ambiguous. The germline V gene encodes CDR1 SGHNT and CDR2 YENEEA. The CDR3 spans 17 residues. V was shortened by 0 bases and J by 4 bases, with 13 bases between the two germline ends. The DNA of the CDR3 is TGTGCCAGCAGCTTAGAGTATGGTTCACCGGGGGCCAACGTCCTGACTTTC. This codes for CASSLEYGSPGANVLTF.

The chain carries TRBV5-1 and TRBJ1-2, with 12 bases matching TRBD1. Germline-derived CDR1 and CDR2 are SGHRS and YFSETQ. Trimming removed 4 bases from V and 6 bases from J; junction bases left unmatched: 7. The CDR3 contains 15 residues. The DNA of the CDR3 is TGCGCCAGCAGCCCGCGGGGACAGGGGGCGCATGGCTACACCTTC. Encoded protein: CASSPRGQGAHGYTF.

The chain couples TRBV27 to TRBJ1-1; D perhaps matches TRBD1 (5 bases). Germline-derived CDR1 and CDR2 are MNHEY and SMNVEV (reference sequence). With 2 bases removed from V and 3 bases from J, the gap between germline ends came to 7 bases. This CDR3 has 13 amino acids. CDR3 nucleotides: TGTGCCAGCAGTTTAGCAGGGTACACTGAAGCTTTCTTT. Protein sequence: CASSLAGYTEAFF.

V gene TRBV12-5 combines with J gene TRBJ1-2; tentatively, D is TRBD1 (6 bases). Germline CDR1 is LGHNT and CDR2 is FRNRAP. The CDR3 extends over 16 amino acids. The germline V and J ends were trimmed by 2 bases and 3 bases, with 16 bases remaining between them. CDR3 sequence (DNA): TGTGCTAGTGGTTTGATGTCAGGGGCGCCCCACTATGGCTACACCTTC. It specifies CASGLMSGAPHYGYTF. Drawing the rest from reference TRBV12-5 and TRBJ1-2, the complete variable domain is DARVTQTPRHKVTEMGQEVTMRCQPILGHNTVFWYRQTMMQGLELLAYFRNRAPLDDSGMPKDRFSAEMPDATLATLKIQPSEPRDSAVYFCASGLMSGAPHYGYTFGSGTRLTVV.

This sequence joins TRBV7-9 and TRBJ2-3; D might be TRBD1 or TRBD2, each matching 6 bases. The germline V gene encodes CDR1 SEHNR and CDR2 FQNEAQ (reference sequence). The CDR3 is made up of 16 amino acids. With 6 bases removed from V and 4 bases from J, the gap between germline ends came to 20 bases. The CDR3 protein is CASRNTGTGGSDTQYF. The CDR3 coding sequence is TGTGCCAGCAGGAACACAGGGACTGGAGGCTCAGATACGCAGTATTTT.

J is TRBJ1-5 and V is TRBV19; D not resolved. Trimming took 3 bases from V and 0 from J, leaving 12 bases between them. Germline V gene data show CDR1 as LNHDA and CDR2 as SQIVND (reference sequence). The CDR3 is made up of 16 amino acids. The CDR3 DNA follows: TGTGCCAGTAGTATTGGGGATTGGAGTAGCAATCAGCCCCAGCATTTT. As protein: CASSIGDWSSNQPQHF.

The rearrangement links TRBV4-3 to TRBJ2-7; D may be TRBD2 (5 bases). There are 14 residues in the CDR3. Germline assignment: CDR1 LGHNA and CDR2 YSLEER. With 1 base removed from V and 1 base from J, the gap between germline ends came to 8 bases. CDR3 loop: CASSQVGESYEQYF. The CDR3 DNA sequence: TGCGCCAGCAGCCAAGTCGGGGAGTCCTACGAGCAGTACTTC.

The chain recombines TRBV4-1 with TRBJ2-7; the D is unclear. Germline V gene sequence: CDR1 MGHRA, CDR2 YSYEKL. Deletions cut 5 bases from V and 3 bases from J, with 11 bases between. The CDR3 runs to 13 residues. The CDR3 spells CASSSPPGYEQYF. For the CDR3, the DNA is TGCGCCAGCAGCTCCCCCCCTGGCTACGAGCAGTACTTC.

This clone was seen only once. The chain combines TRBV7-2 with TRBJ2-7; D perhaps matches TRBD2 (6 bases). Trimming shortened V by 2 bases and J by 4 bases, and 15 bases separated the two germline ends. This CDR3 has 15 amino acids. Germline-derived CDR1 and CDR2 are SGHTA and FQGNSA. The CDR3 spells CASSLRGTGNYEQYF. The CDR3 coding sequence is TGTGCCAGCAGCTTACGGGGGACCGGAAATTACGAGCAGTACTTC.

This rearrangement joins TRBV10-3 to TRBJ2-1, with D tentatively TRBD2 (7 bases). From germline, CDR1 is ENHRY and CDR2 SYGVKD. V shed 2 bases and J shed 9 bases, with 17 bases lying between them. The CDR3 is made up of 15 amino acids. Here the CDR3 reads CAISEAGRGGREQFF. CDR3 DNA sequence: TGTGCCATCAGTGAGGCGGGGAGGGGGGGTCGTGAGCAGTTCTTC.

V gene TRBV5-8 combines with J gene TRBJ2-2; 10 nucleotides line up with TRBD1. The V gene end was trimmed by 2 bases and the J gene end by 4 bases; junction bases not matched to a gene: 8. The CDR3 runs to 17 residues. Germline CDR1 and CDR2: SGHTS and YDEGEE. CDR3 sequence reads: CASSFRQGARVTGELFF. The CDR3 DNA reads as TGTGCCAGCAGCTTCCGACAGGGGGCGAGGGTCACCGGGGAGCTGTTTTTT.

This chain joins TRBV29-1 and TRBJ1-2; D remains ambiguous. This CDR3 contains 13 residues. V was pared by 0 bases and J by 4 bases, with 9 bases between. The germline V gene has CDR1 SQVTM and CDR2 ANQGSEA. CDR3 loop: CSVEDRSFYGYTF. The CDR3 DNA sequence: TGCAGCGTTGAAGACCGCAGCTTCTATGGCTACACCTTC.

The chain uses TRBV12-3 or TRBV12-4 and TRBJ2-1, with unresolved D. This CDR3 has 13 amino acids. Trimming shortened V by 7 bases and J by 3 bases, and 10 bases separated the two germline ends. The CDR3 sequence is CASIDNNYNEQFF. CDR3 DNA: TGTGCCAGCATCGACAACAACTACAATGAGCAGTTCTTC.

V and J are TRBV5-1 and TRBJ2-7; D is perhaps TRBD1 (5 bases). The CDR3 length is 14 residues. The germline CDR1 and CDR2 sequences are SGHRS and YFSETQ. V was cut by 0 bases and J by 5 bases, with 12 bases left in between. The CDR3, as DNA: TGCGCCAGCAGCTTGGCAGGGTTCCACCACGAGCAGTACTTC. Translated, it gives CASSLAGFHHEQYF.

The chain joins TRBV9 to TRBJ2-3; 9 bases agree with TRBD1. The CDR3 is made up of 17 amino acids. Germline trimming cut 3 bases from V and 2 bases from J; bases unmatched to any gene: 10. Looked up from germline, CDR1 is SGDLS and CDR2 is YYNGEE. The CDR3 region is CASSEQGGTGNTDTQYF. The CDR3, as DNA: TGTGCCAGCAGCGAGCAAGGTGGGACAGGGAACACAGATACGCAGTATTTT.